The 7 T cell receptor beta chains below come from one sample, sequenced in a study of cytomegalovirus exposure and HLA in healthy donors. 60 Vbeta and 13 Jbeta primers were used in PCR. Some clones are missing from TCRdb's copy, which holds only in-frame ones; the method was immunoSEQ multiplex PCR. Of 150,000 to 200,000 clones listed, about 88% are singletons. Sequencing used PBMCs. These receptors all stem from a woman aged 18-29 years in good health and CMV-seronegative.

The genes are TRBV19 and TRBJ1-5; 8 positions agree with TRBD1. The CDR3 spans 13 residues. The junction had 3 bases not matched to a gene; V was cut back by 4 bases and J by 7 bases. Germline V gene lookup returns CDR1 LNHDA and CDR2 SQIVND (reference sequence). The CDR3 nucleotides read TGTGCCAGTAGTACCGACAGGGGACAGCCCCAGCATTTT. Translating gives CASSTDRGQPQHF.

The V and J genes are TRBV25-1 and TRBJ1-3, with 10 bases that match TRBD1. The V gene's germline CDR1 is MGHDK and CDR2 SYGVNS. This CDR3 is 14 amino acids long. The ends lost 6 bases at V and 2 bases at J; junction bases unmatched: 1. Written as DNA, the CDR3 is TGTGCCAGCAGAGGGACAGGGGCTGGAAACACCATATATTTT. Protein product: CASRGTGAGNTIYF.

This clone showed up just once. CDR3 nucleotide sequence: TGTGCCAGCAGCCAAGCGGGGGGAATTGGAGGGATCCCCTACAATGAGCAGTTCTTC. Amino acids: CASSQAGGIGGIPYNEQFF. The chain combines TRBV4-2 with TRBJ2-1; the match to TRBD2 covers 7 bases. J gave up 2 bases and V 1 base, and 14 bases lay outside the gene matches. CDR1 LGHNA and CDR2 YNFKEQ come from the germline V gene. CDR3 length equals 19 residues.

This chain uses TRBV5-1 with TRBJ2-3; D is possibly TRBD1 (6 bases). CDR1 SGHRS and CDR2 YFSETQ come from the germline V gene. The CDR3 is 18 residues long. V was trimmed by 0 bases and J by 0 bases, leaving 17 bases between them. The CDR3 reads CASSLGLQGVGSTDTQYF. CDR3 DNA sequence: TGCGCCAGCAGCTTGGGCCTACAGGGAGTCGGTAGCACAGATACGCAGTATTTT.

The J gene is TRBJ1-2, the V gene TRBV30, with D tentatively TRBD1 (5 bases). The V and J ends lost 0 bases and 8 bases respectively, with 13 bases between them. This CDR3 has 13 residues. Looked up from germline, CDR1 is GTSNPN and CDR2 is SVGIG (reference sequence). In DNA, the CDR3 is TGTGCCTGGAGTGTCAAGGGGCCAACGGGCTACACCTTC. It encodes CAWSVKGPTGYTF. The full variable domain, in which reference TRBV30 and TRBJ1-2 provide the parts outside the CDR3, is SQTIHQWPATLVQPVGSPLSLECTVEGTSNPNLYWYRQAAGRGLQLLFYSVGIGQISSEVPQNLSASRPQDRQFILSSKKLLLSDSGFYLCAWSVKGPTGYTFGSGTRLTVV.

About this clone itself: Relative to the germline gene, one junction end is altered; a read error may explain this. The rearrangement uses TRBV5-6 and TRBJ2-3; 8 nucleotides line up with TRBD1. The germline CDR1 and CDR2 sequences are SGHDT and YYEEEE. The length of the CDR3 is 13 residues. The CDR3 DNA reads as TGTGCCAGCAGAATCCACCGGGACAGGCCGCTTGATTTT. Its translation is CASRIHRDRPLDF.

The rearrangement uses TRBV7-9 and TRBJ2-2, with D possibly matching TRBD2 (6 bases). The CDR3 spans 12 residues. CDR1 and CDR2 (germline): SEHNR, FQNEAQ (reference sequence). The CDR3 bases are TGTTCCTTAGGGGAGGTCACCGGGGAGCTGTTTTTT. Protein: CSLGEVTGELFF. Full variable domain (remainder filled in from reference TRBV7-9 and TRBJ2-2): DTGVSQNPRHKITKRGQNVTFRCDPISEHNRLYWYRQTLGQGPEFLTYFQNEAQLEKSRLLSDRFSAERPKGSFSTLEIQRTEQGDSAMYLCSLGEVTGELFFGEGSRLTVL.